This T cell receptor beta chain was identified in a study of cytomegalovirus exposure and HLA in healthy donors. Regarding the study as a whole: Later, TCR association rates were found to vary by HLA locus, highest for DRB1 and lowest for HLA-C. In a later analysis, at a false discovery rate of 0.05, roughly 17,000 TCR beta sequences matched HLA alleles. Highly shared sequence variants in one cluster were likely a sequencing artifact. The authors later found HLA-associated TCR beta chains more clonally expanded than equally common others.

The PCR used 60 Vbeta and 13 Jbeta primers. Produced via immunoSEQ multiplex PCR; TCRdb's table is partial and in-frame only. The data show 150,000 to 200,000 clones, with over 65% seen just once and under 4% held by the top ten. CDR1 is SGHKS and CDR2 is YYEKEE in the germline V gene (reference sequence). Trimming shortened V by 2 bases and J by 1 base, and 10 bases separated the two germline ends. The CDR3 totals 14 residues. As regards this clone: Antigen specificity is unknown.

The sample comprised PBMCs. The clonotype was recovered from a woman in her 40s in good health and CMV-seronegative. The rearrangement uses TRBV5-5 and TRBJ2-7, with a tentative D call TRBD1 (5 bases). The CDR3 DNA reads TGTGCCAGCAGCTTAGAAAGGGGTTCCTACGAGCAGTACTTC. Protein product: CASSLERGSYEQYF.